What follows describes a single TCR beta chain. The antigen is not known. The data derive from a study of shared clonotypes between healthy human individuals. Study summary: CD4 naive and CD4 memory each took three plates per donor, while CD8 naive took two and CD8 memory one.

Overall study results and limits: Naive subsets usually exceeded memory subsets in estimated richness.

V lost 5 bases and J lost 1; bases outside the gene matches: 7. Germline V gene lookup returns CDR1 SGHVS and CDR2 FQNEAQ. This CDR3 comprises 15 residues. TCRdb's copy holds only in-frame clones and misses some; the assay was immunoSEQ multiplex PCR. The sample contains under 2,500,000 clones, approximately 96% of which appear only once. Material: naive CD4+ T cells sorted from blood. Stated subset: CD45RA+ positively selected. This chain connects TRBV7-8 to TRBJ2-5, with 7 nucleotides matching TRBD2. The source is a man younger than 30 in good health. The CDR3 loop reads CASSATGTTQETQYF. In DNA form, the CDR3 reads TGTGCCAGCAGCGCCACCGGGACTACCCAAGAGACCCAGTACTTC.